The 32 T cell receptor beta chains given below trace back to one sample, sequenced in a study of identical twins. Via MiXCR, TCRdb re-called the 5' RACE reads, giving one row per CDR3 protein. The sample comprises some 250,000 distinct CDR3 sequences, approximately 5.9% of which are singletons, and more than 14% rests with the top ten. This sample also belongs to another study, concerning T cells expressing NK-cell markers.

Source material: CD8+ T cells sorted from blood. Receptors were obtained from a woman aged 18-29 years in good health.

The chain employs TRBV12-3 or TRBV12-4 and TRBJ1-1; tentatively, D is TRBD1 (6 bases). This CDR3 is 14 amino acids long. The germline V and J ends were trimmed by 4 bases and 1 base, with 10 bases remaining between them. Written as DNA, the CDR3 is TGTGCCAGCAGTTACGGACAGCCGAACACTGAAGCTTTCTTT. It specifies CASSYGQPNTEAFF.

This clonotype was recorded a few times. The chain is built from TRBV7-2 and TRBJ2-1; 7 bases map to TRBD2. This CDR3 region has 23 residues. Germline CDR1 reads SGHTA; CDR2 reads FQGNSA. V was clipped by 3 bases and J by 1 base; unmatched bases: 27. The CDR3 DNA sequence: TGTGCCAGCAGCTTTAGGTGGGTTTGGGAGGGACCGTGGGTCTTGGATTCCTACAATGAGCAGTTCTTC. This gives the protein CASSFRWVWEGPWVLDSYNEQFF.

This clonotype was detected only a few times. The rearrangement uses TRBV7-8 and TRBJ1-4; TRBD1 is a possible D gene (6 bases). The CDR3 totals 15 residues. The V gene's germline CDR1 is SGHVS and CDR2 FQNEAQ. V dropped 2 bases and J dropped 8 bases, with 15 bases sitting between them. CDR3 DNA: TGTGCCAGCAGCTTATTCAAGGGGGTCAACGAAAAACTGTTTTTT. Translated, it gives CASSLFKGVNEKLFF.

The chain recombines TRBV27 with TRBJ1-5, with TRBD1 as a possible D gene (5 bases). In germline, CDR1 is MNHEY, CDR2 SMNVEV (reference sequence). The V end was cut by 2 bases, the J end by 9 bases, with 11 bases between. This CDR3 spans 13 amino acids. The CDR3 region has the DNA TGTGCCAGCAGTTTAGCGAGGGGATGGCCCCAGCATTTT. It is translated as CASSLARGWPQHF.

This clonotype was seen at least ten times. V and J are TRBV10-3 and TRBJ2-1; no reliable D call. The germline CDR1 and CDR2 sequences are ENHRY and SYGVKD. The CDR3 extends over 13 amino acids. V lost 7 bases and J lost 4, with 11 bases in between. The CDR3 protein is CAITQSIYNEQFF. The CDR3 bases are TGTGCCATCACCCAGTCTATTTACAATGAGCAGTTCTTC.

This clonotype was picked up many times. This chain connects TRBV6-4 to TRBJ2-3; D is unresolved. The V end was cut by 4 bases, the J end by 2 bases, with 7 bases between. This CDR3 has 13 amino acids. Germline CDR1 MRHNA, CDR2 SNTAGT. This CDR3 reads CASSATPTDTQYF. CDR3 DNA sequence: TGTGCCAGCAGTGCGACCCCCACAGATACGCAGTATTTT.

The table lists this clonotype with a few counts. This chain links TRBV5-1 with TRBJ2-1; D perhaps matches TRBD1 (6 bases). Per germline, CDR1 SGHRS and CDR2 YFSETQ. CDR3 length: 15 residues. V was pared by 2 bases and J by 3 bases, with 12 bases between. CDR3 residues: CASSFGRDNYNEQFF. The DNA for the CDR3 is TGCGCCAGCAGCTTTGGACGGGACAACTACAATGAGCAGTTCTTC.

The rearrangement joins TRBV15 to TRBJ2-7; D might be TRBD1 (5 bases). The CDR3 is 12 residues long. CDR1 and CDR2 from the germline V gene are LNHNV and YYDKDF (reference sequence). V was trimmed by 3 bases and J by 4 bases, leaving 7 bases between them. The CDR3 DNA is TGTGCCACCAGCAGCTCAGGGTACGAGCAGTACTTC. This gives the protein CATSSSGYEQYF.

The rearrangement links TRBV5-1 to TRBJ1-2, with TRBD1 matching 9 bases. Germline CDR1 and CDR2: SGHRS and YFSETQ. The V segment lost 4 bases and the J segment 6 bases; nucleotides outside the gene matches: 7. CDR3 length equals 14 residues. The CDR3 DNA sequence: TGCGCCAGCAGCACCGGGACAGGGTCCCATGGCTACACCTTC. It is translated as CASSTGTGSHGYTF.

This clonotype was counted many times. The genes are TRBV10-3 and TRBJ1-6; no clear D. Germline assignment: CDR1 ENHRY and CDR2 SYGVKD. There are 16 residues in the CDR3. V lost 2 bases and J lost 10, with 18 bases in between. CDR3 nucleotides: TGTGCCATCAGTGAGATGGGGAACGTACGTCGATCACCCCTCCACTTT. Its translation is CAISEMGNVRRSPLHF.

Only a few counts were recorded for this clonotype. V and J are TRBV27 and TRBJ2-4; D possibly corresponds to TRBD2 (5 bases). The CDR3 length is 15 residues. V dropped 2 bases and J dropped 2 bases, with 10 bases sitting between them. Germline V CDR1 and CDR2: MNHEY, SMNVEV (reference sequence). The DNA of the CDR3 is TGTGCCAGCAGTTTACTAGGGAGTCCCAAAAACATTCAGTACTTC. As protein: CASSLLGSPKNIQYF.

J is TRBJ2-1 and V is TRBV7-9; D possibly matches TRBD1 or TRBD2 (5 bases each). Trimming left V 5 bases short and J 4 bases short, with 18 bases between. The germline V gene has CDR1 SEHNR and CDR2 FQNEAQ (reference sequence). This CDR3 has 16 residues. Here the CDR3 DNA reads TGTGCCAGCAGCCCTCCCGGGACGGAGTCTTACAATGAGCAGTTCTTC. Encoded protein: CASSPPGTESYNEQFF.

This clonotype was observed many times. This chain uses TRBV2 with TRBJ2-2, with D tentatively TRBD1 or TRBD2 (5 bases each). Germline-derived CDR1 and CDR2 are SNHLY and FYNNEI. The CDR3 sequence is 16 residues long. With 2 bases removed from V and 4 bases from J, the gap between germline ends came to 14 bases. In DNA form, the CDR3 reads TGTGCCAGCAGTGAATGGGGGACGAGGGGCACCGGGGAGCTGTTTTTT. Protein: CASSEWGTRGTGELFF. The variable domain in full, with the rest retrieved from reference TRBV2 and TRBJ2-2, is EPEVTQTPSHQVTQMGQEVILRCVPISNHLYFYWYRQILGQKVEFLVSFYNNEISEKSEIFDDQFSVERPDGSNFTLKIRSTKLEDSAMYFCASSEWGTRGTGELFFGEGSRLTVL.

This clonotype was counted at least ten times. V and J are TRBV6-6 and TRBJ1-5; D uncertain. CDR1 MNHNY and CDR2 SVGAGI come from the germline V gene (reference sequence). The V and J ends lost 8 bases and 7 bases respectively, with 15 bases between them. The CDR3 length is 13 residues. The CDR3 region is CASLKAPAQPQHF. The CDR3 DNA follows: TGTGCCAGCCTTAAGGCACCCGCCCAGCCCCAGCATTTT.

J is TRBJ2-1 and V is TRBV10-2; D tentatively reads TRBD1 or TRBD2 (5 bases each). The length of the CDR3 is 15 residues. Germline CDR1 WSHSY, CDR2 SAAADI. V lost 2 bases, J lost 2 bases, and 10 bases lay in between. The CDR3 DNA follows: TGCGCCAGCAGTGAGGGGGGAGCGCCCTACAATGAGCAGTTCTTC. Translated, it gives CASSEGGAPYNEQFF.

This clonotype came up a few times. V is TRBV7-2 and J is TRBJ2-3; D possibly matches TRBD1 or TRBD2 (5 bases each). The CDR3 has 15 residues. Trimming pared 1 base from V and 6 bases from J, leaving 14 bases between. From germline, CDR1 is SGHTA and CDR2 FQGNSA. The CDR3, as DNA: TGTGCCAGCAGCTTAGATGGCCGAGGGGTGGATACGCAGTATTTT. It is translated as CASSLDGRGVDTQYF.

This clonotype showed up just a few times. The chain recombines TRBV7-9 with TRBJ2-1; 9 nucleotides line up with TRBD2. Germline lookup yields CDR1 SEHNR and CDR2 FQNEAQ (reference sequence). The CDR3 sequence is 16 residues long. The trim removed 3 bases at V and 0 bases at J, leaving 3 bases unmatched. CDR3 protein: CASSLTSGLSYNEQFF. For the CDR3, the DNA is TGTGCCAGCAGCTTGACTAGCGGACTCTCCTACAATGAGCAGTTCTTC.

This clonotype has ten or more counts. The chain is built from TRBV10-3 and TRBJ1-1; weak D call: TRBD1 (6 bases). This CDR3 has 15 residues. V was trimmed by 3 bases and J by 1 base, leaving 12 bases between them. From germline, CDR1 is ENHRY and CDR2 SYGVKD. The CDR3 nucleotides are TGTGCCATCAGTGAAGGACAGTACAGGAACACTGAAGCTTTCTTT. It translates to CAISEGQYRNTEAFF.

This clonotype was counted only a few times. The V and J genes are TRBV29-1 and TRBJ2-6; D tentatively reads TRBD1 or TRBD2 (5 bases each). The germline gives CDR1 SQVTM, CDR2 ANQGSEA. There are 14 residues in the CDR3. Between the trimmed V and J ends, which lost 8 bases and 0 bases, there was a span of 11 bases. The CDR3 nucleotides are TGCAGCTCCGGGACGGACTCTGGGGCCAACGTCCTGACTTTC. It codes for CSSGTDSGANVLTF.

The V call is TRBV6-2 or TRBV6-3, the J call TRBJ2-1, with TRBD2 as a possible D gene (6 bases). Trimming left V 5 bases short and J 7 bases short, with 15 bases between. The CDR3 is 14 amino acids. Germline loops: CDR1 MNHEY, CDR2 SVGEGT. In nucleotides, the CDR3 is TGTGCCAGCAGTCCGACTAGTTCGGGGAATGAGCAGTTCTTC. It specifies CASSPTSSGNEQFF.

This clonotype was picked up many times. The V and J genes are TRBV27 and TRBJ1-1; TRBD1 aligns across 8 bases. The ends lost 9 bases at V and 4 bases at J; junction bases unmatched: 7. Germline V CDR1 and CDR2: MNHEY, SMNVEV (reference sequence). The CDR3 runs 13 residues. In DNA form, the CDR3 reads TGTGCCAGTTCGACAGGGGTGGGCACTGAAGCTTTCTTT. This translates into CASSTGVGTEAFF.

V gene TRBV12-3 or TRBV12-4 combines with J gene TRBJ2-7, with a possible D match to TRBD2 (5 bases). V lost 3 bases and J lost 6, with 12 bases in between. This CDR3 contains 13 residues. CDR3 in amino acids: CASSLISRGEQYF. The CDR3 nucleotides are TGTGCCAGCAGTTTGATTAGCCGGGGCGAGCAGTACTTC.

This clonotype was detected only a few times. This chain connects TRBV2 to TRBJ2-5; 7 nucleotides align to TRBD2. V was pared by 6 bases and J by 1 base, with 11 bases of the junction left unmatched. Germline CDR1 and CDR2: SNHLY and FYNNEI. The CDR3 has 16 amino acids. The CDR3 DNA reads TGTGCCAGCAGGAAGACCCCGGGACTACTCCAAGAGACCCAGTACTTC. This gives the protein CASRKTPGLLQETQYF. Full variable domain (remainder filled in from reference TRBV2 and TRBJ2-5): EPEVTQTPSHQVTQMGQEVILRCVPISNHLYFYWYRQILGQKVEFLVSFYNNEISEKSEIFDDQFSVERPDGSNFTLKIRSTKLEDSAMYFCASRKTPGLLQETQYFGPGTRLLVL.

In this sample, this clonotype turned up many times. The CDR3 loop reads CASSSPLYEQYF. CDR3 nucleotides: TGTGCCAGCAGCTCCCCTCTCTACGAGCAGTACTTC. V is TRBV7-9 and J is TRBJ2-7; D is undetermined. This CDR3 region has 12 residues. Germline V gene sequence: CDR1 SEHNR, CDR2 FQNEAQ (reference sequence). V was clipped by 4 bases and J by 3 bases, with 7 bases between them.

In this sample, this clonotype turned up a few times. This chain uses TRBV20-1 with TRBJ2-1; a weak D match, TRBD1 (6 bases). Germline V gene data show CDR1 as DFQATT and CDR2 as SNEGSKA (reference sequence). The germline V and J ends were trimmed by 2 bases and 4 bases, with 12 bases remaining between them. CDR3 length: 14 residues. The CDR3, as DNA: TGCAGTGCTAGACAGGGGATGCCGTACAATGAGCAGTTCTTC. Protein sequence: CSARQGMPYNEQFF.

This clonotype was recorded many times. The CDR3 loop reads CASTKTGSIYNEQFF. The CDR3 DNA reads TGTGCCAGCACCAAGACAGGGAGTATCTACAATGAGCAGTTCTTC. The chain joins TRBV9 to TRBJ2-1, with 7 bases that match TRBD1. Trimming removed 6 bases from V and 3 bases from J; junction bases left unmatched: 9. Germline CDR1 SGDLS, CDR2 YYNGEE. This CDR3 contains 15 residues.

The table lists this clonotype with a few counts. The chain has TRBV12-3 or TRBV12-4 and TRBJ2-7; TRBD2 matches 11 bases. With V trimmed by 6 bases and J by 0 bases, 7 bases remained unmatched. CDR3 length: 16 amino acids. As DNA, the CDR3 is TGTGCCAGCAGAACCTCTAGCGGGAGGACCTCCTACGAGCAGTACTTC. Translated, it gives CASRTSSGRTSYEQYF.

This clonotype came up a few times. The chain joins TRBV7-9 to TRBJ1-5; D might be TRBD1 (6 bases). CDR1 and CDR2 from the germline V gene are SEHNR and FQNEAQ (reference sequence). This CDR3 region has 13 residues. V shed 4 bases and J shed 11 bases, with 15 bases lying between them. The CDR3, as DNA: TGTGCCAGCAGCTCACAGGGTACATCGACCCAGCATTTT. It is translated as CASSSQGTSTQHF.

This clonotype was seen only a few times. The CDR3 is CASSLGDLAGPNSYEQYF. DNA of the CDR3: TGTGCCAGCAGCTTAGGGGACCTAGCGGGGCCGAACTCCTACGAGCAGTACTTC. V usage is TRBV11-1 and J usage is TRBJ2-7; TRBD2 matches 9 bases. The CDR3 has 18 amino acids. The germline V gene encodes CDR1 SGHAT and CDR2 FQDESV (reference sequence). V lost 1 base, J lost 0 bases, and 10 bases stayed unmatched.

This clonotype was detected ten times or more. The chain combines TRBV13 with TRBJ2-1; 12 bases are a match to TRBD2. CDR1 is PRHDT, CDR2 FYEKMQ, per germline (reference sequence). The CDR3 spans 14 residues. The V and J ends lost 4 bases and 9 bases, in that order; junction bases with no gene match: 4. The CDR3 protein is CASSSGLAGSEQFF. In DNA form, the CDR3 reads TGTGCCAGCAGCTCTGGACTAGCGGGAAGTGAGCAGTTCTTC.

In its sample, this clonotype was seen a few times. The chain employs TRBV2 and TRBJ1-5; D is uncertain. Deletions cut 9 bases from V and 3 bases from J, with 12 bases between. Germline V CDR1 and CDR2: SNHLY, FYNNEI. The CDR3 length is 13 residues. The CDR3 sequence: CASMTDFNQPQHF. The CDR3, as DNA: TGTGCCAGTATGACGGACTTCAATCAGCCCCAGCATTTT.

V usage is TRBV7-2 and J usage is TRBJ1-2, with D tentatively TRBD1 (6 bases). The CDR3 totals 17 residues. Per germline, CDR1 SGHTA and CDR2 FQGNSA. Trimming removed 4 bases at V and 0 bases at J, with 18 bases between. As DNA, the CDR3 is TGTGCCAGCAGCTCAATCAATCAGGGGATCTCTAACTATGGCTACACCTTC. It yields the protein CASSSINQGISNYGYTF.